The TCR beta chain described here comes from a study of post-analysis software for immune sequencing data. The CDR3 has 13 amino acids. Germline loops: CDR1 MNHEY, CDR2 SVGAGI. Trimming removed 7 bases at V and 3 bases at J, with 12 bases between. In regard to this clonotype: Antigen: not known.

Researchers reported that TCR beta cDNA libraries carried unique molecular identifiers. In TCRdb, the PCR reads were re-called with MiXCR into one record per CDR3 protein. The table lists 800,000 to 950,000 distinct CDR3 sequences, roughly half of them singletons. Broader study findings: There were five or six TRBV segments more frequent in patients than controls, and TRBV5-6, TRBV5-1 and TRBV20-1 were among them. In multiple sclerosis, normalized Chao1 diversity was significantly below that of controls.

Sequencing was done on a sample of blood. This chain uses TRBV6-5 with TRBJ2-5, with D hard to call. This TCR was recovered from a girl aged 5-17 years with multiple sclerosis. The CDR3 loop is CASTPTLEETQYF. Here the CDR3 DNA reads TGTGCCAGCACCCCTACTCTGGAAGAGACCCAGTACTTC.